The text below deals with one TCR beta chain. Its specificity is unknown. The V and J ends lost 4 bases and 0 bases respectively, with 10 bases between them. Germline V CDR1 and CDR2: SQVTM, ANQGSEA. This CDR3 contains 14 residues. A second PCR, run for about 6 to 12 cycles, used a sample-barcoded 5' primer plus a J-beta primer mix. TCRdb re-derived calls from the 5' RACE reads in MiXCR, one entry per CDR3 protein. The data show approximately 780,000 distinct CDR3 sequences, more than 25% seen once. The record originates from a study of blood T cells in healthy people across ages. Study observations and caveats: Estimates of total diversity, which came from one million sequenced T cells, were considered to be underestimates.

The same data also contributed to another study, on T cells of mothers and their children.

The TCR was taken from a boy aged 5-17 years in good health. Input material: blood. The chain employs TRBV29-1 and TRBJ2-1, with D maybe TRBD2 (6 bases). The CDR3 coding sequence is TGCAGCGTTGTCCGCGGGGTCTCCTACAATGAGCAGTTCTTC. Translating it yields CSVVRGVSYNEQFF.